These 16 T cell receptor beta chains originate from one sample sequenced in a study of blood T cell repertoires in COVID-19. TCRdb keeps only in-frame clones here, not all; method: immunoSEQ multiplex PCR. The data show some 50,000 clones, almost 85% seen once. The sequenced material came from peripheral blood. These TCRs come from a woman at least 80 years old with acute or convalescent COVID-19.

This clone was counted only a few times. This chain connects TRBV7-2 to TRBJ2-5; no clear D gene. V was clipped by 4 bases and J by 2 bases, with 14 bases between them. Germline-derived CDR1 and CDR2 are SGHTA and FQGNSA. The length of the CDR3 is 15 residues. This CDR3 reads CASSYTAALQETQYF. The CDR3 nucleotides are TGTGCCAGCAGCTACACCGCAGCGCTTCAAGAGACCCAGTACTTC.

CDR3 in amino acids: CASSPEGRGKLNEQFF. The CDR3 nucleotides are TGTGCCAGCAGTCCCGAGGGGCGGGGGAAGCTCAATGAGCAGTTCTTC. V gene TRBV28 combines with J gene TRBJ2-1; 7 nucleotides line up with TRBD2. Germline assignment: CDR1 MDHEN and CDR2 SYDVKM. The CDR3 contains 16 residues. Trimming cost V 5 bases and J 6 bases; bases outside gene matches: 13.

The chain employs TRBV19 and TRBJ2-2, with D maybe TRBD1 (7 bases). Trimming took off 3 bases at V and 1 base at J, with 12 bases between the two ends. This CDR3 comprises 16 residues. Germline CDR1 reads LNHDA; CDR2 reads SQIVND (reference sequence). CDR3 protein: CASSIGRGVNTGELFF. DNA for the CDR3: TGTGCCAGTAGTATCGGCAGGGGGGTGAACACCGGGGAGCTGTTTTTT. Together with reference TRBV19 and TRBJ2-2, the CDR3 gives the full variable domain: DGGITQSPKYLFRKEGQNVTLSCEQNLNHDAMYWYRQDPGQGLRLIYYSQIVNDFQKGDIAEGYSVSREKKESFPLTVTSAQKNPTAFYLCASSIGRGVNTGELFFGEGSRLTVL.

The chain carries TRBV10-3 and TRBJ2-7; 7 bases are a match to TRBD1. The CDR3 runs to 14 residues. The junction had 7 bases not matched to a gene; V was cut back by 6 bases and J by 2 bases. The germline CDR1 and CDR2 sequences are ENHRY and SYGVKD. The CDR3 sequence is CAISQQGHPYEQYF. The CDR3, as DNA: TGTGCCATCAGCCAACAGGGGCACCCCTACGAGCAGTACTTC.

The rearrangement uses TRBV6-5 and TRBJ1-3; TRBD1 might be the D (5 bases). CDR3 size: 16 residues. V shed 2 bases and J shed 0 bases, with 11 bases lying between them. The germline V gene encodes CDR1 MNHEY and CDR2 SVGAGI. The CDR3 nucleotides read TGTGCCAGCAGTTACCCGAGGGGACTCTCTGGAAACACCATATATTTT. Amino acid sequence: CASSYPRGLSGNTIYF.

J is TRBJ2-7 and V is TRBV9; D perhaps matches TRBD1 (5 bases). Per the germline V gene, CDR1 is SGDLS and CDR2 is YYNGEE. The CDR3 spans 15 residues. V was cut by 6 bases and J by 2 bases, with 18 bases left in between. CDR3 sequence (DNA): TGTGCCAGCACCCCTGGGGCAGGGTCAGCCTACGAGCAGTACTTC. This codes for CASTPGAGSAYEQYF.

The J gene is TRBJ2-5, the V gene TRBV18; 10 nucleotides match TRBD1. Germline V CDR1 and CDR2: KGHSH, LQKENI. The CDR3 is made up of 17 amino acids. V dropped 1 base and J dropped 5; count of bases not matched to a gene: 10. CDR3 in amino acids: CASSPLPGQGIRETQYF. The CDR3 DNA is TGTGCCAGCTCACCACTGCCGGGACAGGGGATACGGGAGACCCAGTACTTC.

The CDR3 region has the DNA TGTGCCAGCAGCCAAGGAGTTAGCAGGGCCCAAGAGACCCAGTACTTC. Translating it yields CASSQGVSRAQETQYF. The J gene is TRBJ2-5, the V gene TRBV14; D is possibly TRBD1 (5 bases). The CDR3 contains 16 residues. Deletions cut 1 base from V and 1 base from J, with 13 bases between. CDR1 and CDR2 (germline): SGHDN, FVKESK.

The V gene is TRBV7-9, the J gene TRBJ1-2; possibly TRBD1 for D (5 bases). V was cut by 1 base and J by 4 bases, with 19 bases left in between. The CDR3 contains 17 residues. In germline, CDR1 is SEHNR, CDR2 FQNEAQ (reference sequence). CDR3 region: CASSLGTAGLRTYGYTF. The CDR3 nucleotides are TGTGCCAGCAGCTTAGGAACGGCAGGGTTAAGGACCTATGGCTACACCTTC.

The rearrangement uses TRBV6-4 and TRBJ2-3; 7 bases are a match to TRBD2. V lost 6 bases, J lost 0 bases, and 0 bases stayed unmatched. This CDR3 is built from 13 residues. CDR1 is MRHNA, CDR2 SNTAGT, per germline. CDR3 in DNA: TGTGCCAGCAGGGGGGGGAGCACAGATACGCAGTATTTT. Its protein is CASRGGSTDTQYF.

The chain uses TRBV7-9 and TRBJ2-1; 12 positions match TRBD2. The CDR3 spans 14 residues. V gave up 1 base and J gave up 15 bases; unmatched junction bases: 7. The germline V gene has CDR1 SEHNR and CDR2 FQNEAQ (reference sequence). The CDR3: CASSLVPSGGASFF. CDR3 coding DNA: TGTGCCAGCAGCTTAGTGCCTAGCGGGGGGGCCTCGTTCTTC.

The V call is TRBV6-5, the J call TRBJ1-2, with D tentatively TRBD1 (5 bases). The germline gives CDR1 MNHEY, CDR2 SVGAGI. CDR3 length equals 14 residues. With 6 bases removed from V and 4 bases from J, the gap between germline ends came to 15 bases. Here the CDR3 DNA reads TGTGCCAGCAGCTCCCGCGGGACGATCTATGGCTACACCTTC. This codes for CASSSRGTIYGYTF.

Only one count was recorded for this clone. The genes are TRBV5-1 and TRBJ2-7; tentative D call: TRBD1 (6 bases). The CDR3 is 13 amino acids. From germline, CDR1 is SGHRS and CDR2 YFSETQ. Between the trimmed V and J ends, which lost 4 bases and 6 bases, there was a span of 14 bases. The CDR3 here is CASSDTGFGEQYF. CDR3 sequence (DNA): TGCGCCAGCAGCGATACAGGGTTTGGCGAGCAGTACTTC.

The V call is TRBV19, the J call TRBJ2-7, with a possible D match to TRBD2 (5 bases). Germline V gene data show CDR1 as LNHDA and CDR2 as SQIVND (reference sequence). This CDR3 has 15 residues. The V gene lost 3 bases and the J gene lost 1 base, with 13 bases spanning the gap. CDR3 region: CASSINERRSYEQYF. The CDR3 DNA reads as TGTGCCAGTAGTATTAATGAGCGGAGATCCTACGAGCAGTACTTC.

The J gene is TRBJ2-5, the V gene TRBV7-9; TRBD2 is a possible D gene (7 bases). This CDR3 spans 16 amino acids. Germline V lookup: CDR1 SEHNR, CDR2 FQNEAQ (reference sequence). Trimming shortened V by 5 bases and J by 1 base, and 17 bases separated the two germline ends. The CDR3 sequence is CASSLGSAGAQETQYF. The CDR3 DNA sequence: TGTGCCAGCAGCCTAGGGAGCGCGGGGGCCCAAGAGACCCAGTACTTC.

This rearrangement joins TRBV28 to TRBJ2-5, with 9 bases aligning to TRBD2. The CDR3 loop spans 15 amino acids. CDR1 is MDHEN and CDR2 is SYDVKM in the germline V gene. The V gene end was trimmed by 6 bases and the J gene end by 4 bases; junction bases not matched to a gene: 9. CDR3 region: CASSQSSSGVETQYF. The CDR3 DNA reads TGTGCCAGCAGCCAATCTTCTAGCGGGGTAGAGACCCAGTACTTC.